One sample yielded the 31 T cell receptor beta chains listed below, sequenced in a study of shared clonotypes between healthy human individuals. Profiling relied on immunoSEQ multiplex PCR, and the TCRdb table lists in-frame clones only, not all of them. This table has roughly 2 million clones, 90% to 95% appearing once. The sequenced sample was naive CD4+ T cells sorted from blood. This sample's subset: CD45RA+ positively selected. These receptors came from a man aged 18 to 29 in good health.

The chain employs TRBV7-2 and TRBJ2-3, with 9 bases identical to TRBD1. The CDR3 consists of 17 residues. The V and J ends lost 2 bases and 3 bases, in that order; junction bases with no gene match: 9. Germline V gene data show CDR1 as SGHTA and CDR2 as FQGNSA. The CDR3 is CASSLSQRDRETDTQYF. In DNA, the CDR3 is TGTGCCAGCAGCTTATCACAACGGGACAGGGAGACAGATACGCAGTATTTT.

Details on this clone: The germline gene is not matched at one end of the junction; a read error may be the cause. V and J are TRBV7-7 and TRBJ2-3; 7 bases map to TRBD2. This CDR3 comprises 14 residues. CDR1 is SSHAT, CDR2 FNYEAQ, per germline (reference sequence). Here the CDR3 DNA reads TGTGCTAGCAGCCCCGGGACTAACACAGATACGCAGTATTTT. Translated, it gives CASSPGTNTDTQYF. Full variable domain (outside the CDR3, taken from reference TRBV7-7 and TRBJ2-3): GAGVSQSPRYKVTKRGQDVTLRCDPISSHATLYWYQQALGQGPEFLTYFNYEAQPDKSGLPSDRFSAERPEGSISTLTIQRTEQRDSAMYRCASSPGTNTDTQYFGPGTRLTVL.

This chain connects TRBV2 to TRBJ1-6; tentatively, D is TRBD1 (5 bases). Germline CDR1 is SNHLY and CDR2 is FYNNEI. The CDR3 covers 15 residues. V lost 3 bases, J lost 4 bases, and 10 bases lay in between. The CDR3 reads CASSEGTEYNSPLHF. The CDR3 coding sequence is TGTGCCAGCAGTGAGGGGACGGAATATAATTCACCCCTCCACTTT.

V is TRBV5-5 and J is TRBJ1-1; D is unresolved. The CDR3 covers 14 residues. The V gene's germline CDR1 is SGHKS and CDR2 YYEKEE (reference sequence). V was shortened by 4 bases and J by 1 base, with 11 bases between the two germline ends. Here the CDR3 DNA reads TGTGCCAGCAGCGATATACCAGGGAACACTGAAGCTTTCTTT. Translation gives CASSDIPGNTEAFF.

V is TRBV21-1 and J is TRBJ1-4; TRBD1 reflects the table's D call only, with no check against the DNA. TRBV21-1 is assigned pseudogene status. CDR3 length: 16 residues. The CDR3: CASTGTGLATNEKLFF. In nucleotides, the CDR3 is TGTGCCAGCACCGGGACAGGGCTGGCAACTAATGAAAAACTGTTTTTT.

This rearrangement joins TRBV4-3 to TRBJ1-4; D uncertain. This CDR3 contains 14 residues. CDR1 and CDR2 (germline): LGHNA, YSLEER. V lost 4 bases to trimming and J lost 6 bases, with 12 bases between them. CDR3 DNA: TGCGCCAGCAGCCTACAGTATCGGGATGAAAAACTGTTTTTT. This gives the protein CASSLQYRDEKLFF.

The genes are TRBV7-2 and TRBJ1-5, with 8 nucleotides matching TRBD1. Germline-derived CDR1 and CDR2 are SGHTA and FQGNSA. Germline trimming cut 5 bases from V and 6 bases from J; bases unmatched to any gene: 3. There are 13 residues in the CDR3. CDR3: CASSADRGQPQHF. CDR3 sequence (DNA): TGTGCCAGCAGCGCAGACAGGGGTCAGCCCCAGCATTTT. Supplemented by reference TRBV7-2 and TRBJ1-5, the full variable domain reads GAGVSQSPSNKVTEKGKDVELRCDPISGHTALYWYRQSLGQGLEFLIYFQGNSAPDKSGLPSDRFSAERTGGSVSTLTIQRTQQEDSAVYLCASSADRGQPQHFGDGTRLSIL.

The chain has TRBV2 and TRBJ1-6, with 9 positions matching TRBD1. CDR1 is SNHLY and CDR2 is FYNNEI in the germline V gene. The ends lost 11 bases at V and 7 bases at J; junction bases unmatched: 6. This CDR3 contains 13 residues. CDR3 loop: CAGDREGNSPLHF. The CDR3 DNA follows: TGTGCCGGGGACAGGGAGGGGAATTCACCCCTCCACTTT.

The rearrangement links TRBV30 to TRBJ2-3; 10 positions agree with TRBD2. Trimming at V came to 0 bases and at J to 5 bases, leaving 11 bases not matched to a gene. In germline, CDR1 is GTSNPN, CDR2 SVGIG (reference sequence). CDR3 size: 17 residues. CDR3: CAWSVGLAGARGDTQYF. The CDR3 DNA follows: TGTGCCTGGAGTGTAGGGCTAGCGGGGGCCCGCGGAGATACGCAGTATTTT.

The chain links TRBV2 to TRBJ1-2, with D unclear. CDR1 SNHLY and CDR2 FYNNEI come from the germline V gene. Trimming left V 5 bases short and J 4 bases short, with 11 bases between. This CDR3 is 13 amino acids long. The DNA of the CDR3 is TGTGCCAGCAGTCGGACCCTGTCCTATGGCTACACCTTC. Protein sequence: CASSRTLSYGYTF.

The V and J genes are TRBV2 and TRBJ2-5; 7 nucleotides match TRBD1. The CDR3 is made up of 15 amino acids. Germline CDR1 is SNHLY and CDR2 is FYNNEI. V dropped 5 bases and J dropped 2; count of bases not matched to a gene: 8. CDR3 sequence (DNA): TGTGCCAGCAGTCCGGACATGACAGGGCAAGAGACCCAGTACTTC. It yields the protein CASSPDMTGQETQYF. The variable domain in full, with the rest retrieved from reference TRBV2 and TRBJ2-5, is EPEVTQTPSHQVTQMGQEVILRCVPISNHLYFYWYRQILGQKVEFLVSFYNNEISEKSEIFDDQFSVERPDGSNFTLKIRSTKLEDSAMYFCASSPDMTGQETQYFGPGTRLLVL.

This clone was counted once. The J gene is TRBJ2-1, the V gene TRBV5-6, with unresolved D. Germline values: CDR1 SGHDT, CDR2 YYEEEE. CDR3 size: 14 residues. Between the trimmed V and J ends, which lost 0 bases and 0 bases, there was a span of 4 bases. CDR3 in amino acids: CASSLGISYNEQFF. In DNA, the CDR3 is TGTGCCAGCAGCTTGGGGATCTCCTACAATGAGCAGTTCTTC.

This clone has a single count. Other nucleotide sequences from this sample produce the same CDR3. The chain links TRBV5-6 to TRBJ2-1, with 7 bases identical to TRBD1. V lost 0 bases, J lost 1 base, and 1 base stayed unmatched. The germline CDR1 and CDR2 sequences are SGHDT and YYEEEE. The length of the CDR3 is 15 residues. This CDR3 is CASSLGQGSYNEQFF. In DNA, the CDR3 is TGTGCCAGCAGCTTGGGACAGGGTTCCTACAATGAGCAGTTCTTC.

The J gene is TRBJ1-5, the V gene TRBV30; TRBD1 matches 7 bases. Germline trimming cut 2 bases from V and 5 bases from J; bases unmatched to any gene: 18. The germline CDR1 and CDR2 sequences are GTSNPN and SVGIG (reference sequence). CDR3 size: 18 residues. This CDR3 reads CAWSKGTVNPQAYQPQHF. Here the CDR3 DNA reads TGTGCCTGGAGTAAAGGGACAGTCAACCCCCAGGCTTATCAGCCCCAGCATTTT.

In its sample, this clone was seen once. The genes are TRBV10-3 and TRBJ1-5; TRBD1 agrees at 10 bases. This CDR3 spans 14 amino acids. Per germline, CDR1 ENHRY and CDR2 SYGVKD. V lost 10 bases and J lost 3; bases outside the gene matches: 6. CDR3 loop: CATTTGGNNQPQHF. The CDR3 nucleotides are TGTGCCACAACGACAGGGGGCAACAATCAGCCCCAGCATTTT.

This sequence joins TRBV5-6 and TRBJ1-4; D is unresolved. Trimming left V 2 bases short and J 2 bases short, with 7 bases between. This CDR3 has 14 residues. Germline CDR1 reads SGHDT; CDR2 reads YYEEEE. CDR3 sequence: CASSFPGTNEKLFF. CDR3 in DNA: TGTGCCAGCAGCTTTCCCGGGACTAATGAAAAACTGTTTTTT.

There are a few counts of this clone. This chain uses TRBV11-2 with TRBJ1-6; 9 bases are shared with TRBD1. CDR3 length: 15 residues. Looked up from germline, CDR1 is SGHAT and CDR2 is FQNNGV. V was clipped by 5 bases and J by 9 bases; unmatched bases: 8. The CDR3: CASSPRTGALSPLHF. Written as DNA, the CDR3 is TGTGCCAGCAGCCCAAGGACAGGGGCTCTTTCACCCCTCCACTTT.

V usage is TRBV10-3 and J usage is TRBJ2-7; D might be TRBD1 or TRBD2, each matching 5 bases. CDR1 is ENHRY and CDR2 is SYGVKD in the germline V gene. CDR3 length: 14 amino acids. Trimming took off 2 bases at V and 2 bases at J, with 10 bases between the two ends. The CDR3 is CAISEPGRTYEQYF. The CDR3 DNA follows: TGTGCCATCAGTGAGCCGGGACGGACCTACGAGCAGTACTTC.

This sequence joins TRBV5-6 and TRBJ1-3; 9 bases fit TRBD1. Germline lookup yields CDR1 SGHDT and CDR2 YYEEEE. V was clipped by 4 bases and J by 3 bases; unmatched bases: 11. The CDR3 covers 17 residues. CDR3 bases: TGTGCCAGCAGCCGCTTTTTCATGGGACAGGGTGGAAACACCATATATTTT. Translation gives CASSRFFMGQGGNTIYF. Variable domain in full (rest from reference TRBV5-6 and TRBJ1-3): DAGVTQSPTHLIKTRGQQVTLRCSPKSGHDTVSWYQQALGQGPQFIFQYYEEEERQRGNFPDRFSGHQFPNYSSELNVNALLLGDSALYLCASSRFFMGQGGNTIYFGEGSWLTVV.

This sequence joins TRBV12-5 and TRBJ2-3; TRBD1 matches 9 bases. Germline V gives CDR1 LGHNT, CDR2 FRNRAP. The ends lost 3 bases at V and 5 bases at J; junction bases unmatched: 12. The CDR3 runs 17 residues. CDR3 nucleotides: TGTGCTAGTGGTTTTTTCGGTTCGCGGACAGGGGTAGATACGCAGTATTTT. It translates to CASGFFGSRTGVDTQYF. The whole variable domain, filled in from reference TRBV12-5 and TRBJ2-3, reads DARVTQTPRHKVTEMGQEVTMRCQPILGHNTVFWYRQTMMQGLELLAYFRNRAPLDDSGMPKDRFSAEMPDATLATLKIQPSEPRDSAVYFCASGFFGSRTGVDTQYFGPGTRLTVL.

The rearrangement joins TRBV6-6 to TRBJ1-2; the D gene is possibly TRBD1 (6 bases). The CDR3 has 14 amino acids. Germline values: CDR1 MNHNY, CDR2 SVGAGI (reference sequence). V was pared by 4 bases and J by 7 bases, with 16 bases between. This CDR3 reads CASSLDSAWSGYTF. The CDR3 DNA follows: TGTGCCAGCAGTTTGGACAGTGCCTGGAGTGGCTACACCTTC.

The rearrangement joins TRBV6-5 to TRBJ2-7; either TRBD1 or TRBD2 may supply D (5 bases each). This CDR3 has 16 residues. V was cut by 0 bases and J by 2 bases, with 14 bases left in between. Germline CDR1 MNHEY, CDR2 SVGAGI. The CDR3 bases are TGTGCCAGCAGTTACTCGACCAGGGAGAGTACCTACGAGCAGTACTTC. Amino acids: CASSYSTRESTYEQYF.

With respect to this clone: Relative to the germline gene, one junction end is altered; a read error may explain this. This chain joins TRBV5-8 and TRBJ2-7, with a tentative D call TRBD1 (5 bases). There are 17 residues in the CDR3. CDR1 and CDR2 (germline): SGHTS, YDEGEE. The CDR3 spells CASGLARQTLRSYEQYF. The CDR3 nucleotides read TGTGCCAGCGGCTTGGCGAGACAGACCCTTAGATCCTACGAGCAGTACTTC.

The CDR3 nucleotides read TGTGCCAGCAGCTCTCCGGGACCCTTAGGGGGCACTGAAGCTTTCTTT. It yields the protein CASSSPGPLGGTEAFF. The chain recombines TRBV7-2 with TRBJ1-1, with D possibly TRBD1 on 6 matching bases. The V end lost 4 bases, the J end lost 4 bases, and 19 bases lay between the germline ends. CDR1 is SGHTA and CDR2 is FQGNSA in the germline V gene. This CDR3 is built from 16 residues.

J is TRBJ2-1 and V is TRBV2; 10 bases line up with TRBD2. Unmatched junction bases numbered 7, after V lost 6 bases and J lost 8 bases. CDR1 SNHLY and CDR2 FYNNEI come from the germline V gene. This CDR3 comprises 14 residues. CDR3 loop: CASRTGLAVDEQFF. CDR3 sequence (DNA): TGTGCCAGCAGAACAGGACTAGCGGTCGATGAGCAGTTCTTC.

Comments on this clone: Additional DNA sequences in this sample encode the identical CDR3. Here the CDR3 DNA reads TGTGCCAGCAGTCTGACCGGGACAGTTAACACTGAAGCTTTCTTT. Its translation: CASSLTGTVNTEAFF. V and J are TRBV27 and TRBJ1-1; 7 bases agree with TRBD1. This CDR3 region has 15 residues. J was trimmed by 2 bases and V by 5 bases; bases with no gene match: 8. Germline V gene data show CDR1 as MNHEY and CDR2 as SMNVEV (reference sequence).

The rearrangement uses TRBV7-2 and TRBJ2-7; D is possibly TRBD2 (6 bases). Trimming cost V 6 bases and J 7 bases, with 16 bases left between them. The CDR3 length is 13 residues. Germline V CDR1 and CDR2: SGHTA, FQGNSA. The CDR3 sequence is CASSHRLGGEQYF. The CDR3 DNA reads as TGTGCCAGCAGTCACAGGCTGGGAGGAGAGCAGTACTTC. Full variable domain (missing parts from reference TRBV7-2 and TRBJ2-7): GAGVSQSPSNKVTEKGKDVELRCDPISGHTALYWYRQSLGQGLEFLIYFQGNSAPDKSGLPSDRFSAERTGGSVSTLTIQRTQQEDSAVYLCASSHRLGGEQYFGPGTRLTVT.

The gene calls are TRBV30 and TRBJ1-1, with a tentative D call TRBD1 (5 bases). With 4 bases removed from V and 3 bases from J, the gap between germline ends came to 12 bases. The CDR3 totals 13 residues. Germline values: CDR1 GTSNPN, CDR2 SVGIG (reference sequence). CDR3: CAWKVRGDTEAFF. The CDR3 DNA reads as TGTGCCTGGAAGGTACGAGGGGACACTGAAGCTTTCTTT.

The V call is TRBV28, the J call TRBJ1-1; D is uncertain. V dropped 8 bases and J dropped 3 bases, with 16 bases sitting between them. The CDR3 is 14 amino acids. Germline lookup yields CDR1 MDHEN and CDR2 SYDVKM. This CDR3 reads CASSWPGLYTEAFF. In DNA, the CDR3 is TGTGCCAGCTCCTGGCCCGGGCTTTACACTGAAGCTTTCTTT.

CDR3 protein: CASSQDLGRSGNTIYF. CDR3 coding DNA: TGCGCCAGCAGCCAAGATCTGGGGAGGAGTGGAAACACCATATATTTT. The gene calls are TRBV4-1 and TRBJ1-3, with D unresolved. The CDR3 runs to 16 residues. Trimming removed 0 bases from V and 3 bases from J, with 12 bases in between. Germline V CDR1 and CDR2: MGHRA, YSYEKL.

The chain has TRBV28 and TRBJ2-2, with D tentatively TRBD1 (5 bases). CDR3 size: 14 residues. Trimming removed 5 bases from V and 6 bases from J, with 13 bases in between. The germline gives CDR1 MDHEN, CDR2 SYDVKM. Written as DNA, the CDR3 is TGTGCCAGCAGTCTCGCTCAGGGTCCCGGGGAGCTGTTTTTT. This gives the protein CASSLAQGPGELFF.